Here is one TCR beta chain with its context. These data come from a study of blood T cell repertoires in COVID-19. As for the study in general: PBMCs, B-cell-depleted T cells, or T cells were the source of the cDNA or gDNA that made up the material.

Per the germline V gene, CDR1 is MNHEY and CDR2 is SVGAGI. The CDR3 has 14 residues. V gave up 5 bases and J gave up 4 bases; unmatched junction bases: 2. TCRdb's table, derived via immunoSEQ multiplex PCR, lists solely in-frame clones and lacks some. This sample has 150,000 to 160,000 clones, with about 88% found just once. Sequenced: peripheral blood. This sequence joins TRBV6-5 and TRBJ2-5; TRBD2 matches 12 bases. The receptor's source is a woman in her seventies with acute or convalescent COVID-19. CDR3 loop: CASSLAGGPETQYF. Here the CDR3 DNA reads TGTGCCAGCAGTCTAGCGGGGGGGCCAGAGACCCAGTACTTC.